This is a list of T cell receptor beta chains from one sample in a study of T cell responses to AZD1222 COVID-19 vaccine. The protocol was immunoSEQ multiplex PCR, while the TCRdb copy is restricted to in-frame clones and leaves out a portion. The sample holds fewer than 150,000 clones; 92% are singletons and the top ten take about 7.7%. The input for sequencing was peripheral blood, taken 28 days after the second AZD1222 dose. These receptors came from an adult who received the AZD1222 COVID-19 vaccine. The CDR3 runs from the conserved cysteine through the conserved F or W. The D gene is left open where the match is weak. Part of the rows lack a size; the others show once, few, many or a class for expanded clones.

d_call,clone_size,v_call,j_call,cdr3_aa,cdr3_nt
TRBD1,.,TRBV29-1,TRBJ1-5,CSVLQGVDQPQHF,TGCAGCGTTCTACAGGGGGTTGATCAGCCCCAGCATTTT
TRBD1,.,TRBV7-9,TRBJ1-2,CASSLGRDRGLYGYTF,TGTGCCAGCAGCTTAGGACGGGACAGGGGGCTCTATGGCTACACCTTC
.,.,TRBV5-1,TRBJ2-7,CASRGEVSSYEQYF,TGCGCCAGCAGAGGGGAGGTAAGCTCCTACGAGCAGTACTTC
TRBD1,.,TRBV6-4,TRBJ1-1,CASSDSRTGNTEAFF,TGTGCCAGCAGTGACTCGAGGACAGGGAACACTGAAGCTTTCTTT
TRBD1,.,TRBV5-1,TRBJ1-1,CASTGQGLIVRAFF,TGCGCCAGTACCGGACAGGGGTTGATAGTGAGGGCTTTCTTT
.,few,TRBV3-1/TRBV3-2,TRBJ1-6,CASSQGTTGYRSPLHF,TGTGCCAGCAGCCAAGGTACTACAGGGTATCGCTCACCCCTCCACTTT
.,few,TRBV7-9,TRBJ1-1,CASSSPLDTEAFF,TGTGCCAGCAGCTCCCCCCTAGATACTGAAGCTTTCTTT
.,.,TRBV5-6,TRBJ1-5,CASSLAGGRASNQPQHF,TGTGCCAGCAGCTTGGCCGGGGGCAGAGCTAGCAATCAGCCCCAGCATTTT
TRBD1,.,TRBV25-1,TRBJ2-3,CASSDLTGRGTDTQYF,TGTGCCAGCAGTGATCTGACAGGGAGAGGCACAGATACGCAGTATTTT
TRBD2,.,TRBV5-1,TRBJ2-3,CASSLERGVTDTQYF,TGCGCCAGCAGCTTGGAGCGGGGAGTCACAGATACGCAGTATTTT
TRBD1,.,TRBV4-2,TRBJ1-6,CASRGQTGNSPLHF,TGTGCCAGCAGGGGACAGACGGGCAATTCACCCCTCCACTTT
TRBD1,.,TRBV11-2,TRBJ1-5,CASSAGQGQGQPQHF,TGTGCCAGCAGCGCGGGACAGGGGCAGGGGCAGCCCCAGCATTTT
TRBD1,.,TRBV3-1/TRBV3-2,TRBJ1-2,CASSPSPGGNYGYTF,TGTGCCAGCAGTCCAAGCCCAGGGGGAAACTATGGCTACACCTTC
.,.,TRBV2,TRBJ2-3,CASSARVSDTQYF,TGTGCCAGCAGTGCTCGAGTATCAGATACGCAGTATTTT
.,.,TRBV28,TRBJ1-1,CASTEAGLSEAFF,TGTGCCAGCACCGAGGCGGGCCTTAGCGAAGCTTTCTTT
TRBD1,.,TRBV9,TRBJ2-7,CASSPGGYEQYF,TGTGCCAGCAGTCCAGGGGGCTACGAGCAGTACTTC
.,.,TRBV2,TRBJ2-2,CASGMGRRTNTGELFF,TGTGCCAGCGGCATGGGACGTAGGACGAACACCGGGGAGCTGTTTTTT
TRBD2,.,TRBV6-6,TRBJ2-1,CASSPGTSGVRYNEQFF,TGTGCCAGCAGTCCCGGGACTAGCGGGGTTCGGTACAATGAGCAGTTCTTC
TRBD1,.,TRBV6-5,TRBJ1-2,CASSPTGLYGYTF,TGTGCCAGCAGCCCGACAGGGCTCTATGGCTACACCTTC
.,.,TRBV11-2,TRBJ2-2,CASRPSRELFF,TGTGCCAGCAGACCCTCGCGGGAGCTGTTTTTT
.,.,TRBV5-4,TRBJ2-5,CASSLQGRGKETQYF,TGTGCCAGCAGCTTGCAGGGTAGGGGGAAAGAGACCCAGTACTTC
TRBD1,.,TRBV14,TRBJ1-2,CASSQDDRAHYGYTF,TGTGCCAGCAGCCAAGATGACAGGGCCCACTATGGCTACACCTTC
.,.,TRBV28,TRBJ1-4,CASSVGYLDEKLFF,TGTGCCAGCAGCGTCGGGTACCTCGATGAAAAACTGTTTTTT
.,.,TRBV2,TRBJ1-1,CASSESGIEAFF,TGTGCCAGCAGTGAATCGGGAATTGAAGCTTTCTTT
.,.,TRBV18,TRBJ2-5,CASSTDAQQETQYF,TGTGCCAGCTCAACGGACGCCCAACAAGAGACCCAGTACTTC
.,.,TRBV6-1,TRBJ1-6,CASSEAGSNSPLHF,TGTGCCAGCAGTGAAGCAGGGTCCAATTCACCCCTCCACTTT
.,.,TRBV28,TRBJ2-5,CASSLPGRGTQYF,TGTGCCAGCAGTTTGCCAGGGCGCGGGACCCAGTACTTC
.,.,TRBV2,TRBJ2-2,CASMREPTGELFF,TGTGCCAGCATGAGGGAGCCCACCGGGGAGCTGTTTTTT
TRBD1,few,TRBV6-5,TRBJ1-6,CASRVGTDYNSPLHF,TGTGCCAGCAGAGTAGGGACAGACTATAATTCACCCCTCCACTTT
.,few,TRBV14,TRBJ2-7,CASSQATGHPEQYF,TGTGCCAGCAGCCAGGCGACAGGTCACCCCGAGCAGTACTTC
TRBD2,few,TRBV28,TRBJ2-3,CASSLALAGGWGMTDTQYF,TGTGCCAGCAGTTTAGCACTAGCGGGAGGCTGGGGTATGACAGATACGCAGTATTTT
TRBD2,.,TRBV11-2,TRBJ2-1,CASSSRGLALDEQFF,TGTGCCAGCAGCTCCAGGGGACTAGCCTTAGACGAGCAGTTCTTC
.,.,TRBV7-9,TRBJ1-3,CASSLSRGRGNTIYF,TGTGCCAGCAGCCTAAGCAGGGGCCGGGGAAACACCATATATTTT
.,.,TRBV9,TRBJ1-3,CASSVGTGDTIYF,TGTGCCAGCAGCGTAGGAACAGGAGACACCATATATTTT
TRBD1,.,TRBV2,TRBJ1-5,CASSGTGKNQPQHF,TGTGCCAGCAGTGGGACAGGGAAAAATCAGCCCCAGCATTTT
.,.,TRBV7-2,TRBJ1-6,CASSLEYGLAPLHF,TGTGCCAGCAGCTTAGAATACGGGCTAGCCCCCCTCCACTTT
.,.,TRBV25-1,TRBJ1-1,CASSEGQIGNTEAFF,TGTGCCAGCAGTGAAGGGCAGATAGGGAACACTGAAGCTTTCTTT
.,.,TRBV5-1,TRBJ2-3,CASSLGTHTDTQYF,TGCGCCAGCAGCTTGGGGACACACACAGATACGCAGTATTTT
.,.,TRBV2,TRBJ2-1,CASIGGGGSSYNEQFF,TGTGCCAGCATCGGAGGGGGGGGAAGCTCCTACAATGAGCAGTTCTTC
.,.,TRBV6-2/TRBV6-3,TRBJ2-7,CASSYSHGLPSYEQYF,TGTGCCAGCAGTTATTCGCATGGGTTGCCCTCCTACGAGCAGTACTTC
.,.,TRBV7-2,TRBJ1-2,CASSFPTASYGYTF,TGTGCCAGCAGCTTCCCGACAGCCAGCTATGGCTACACCTTC
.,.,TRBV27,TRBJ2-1,CASSFQRSSSYNEQFF,TGTGCCAGCAGTTTCCAACGGAGCAGCTCCTACAATGAGCAGTTCTTC
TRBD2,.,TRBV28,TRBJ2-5,CASTTSGSPSNGVQYF,TGTGCCAGCACGACTAGCGGGAGCCCCAGCAATGGGGTCCAGTACTTC
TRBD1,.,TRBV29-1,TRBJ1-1,CSAEGDRASAFF,TGCAGCGCCGAGGGAGACAGGGCGTCGGCTTTCTTT